The 21 T cell receptor beta chains given below trace back to one sample, sequenced in a study of patients and donors after allogeneic stem cell transplantation. Each CDR3 protein gets one entry after TCRdb re-called the RT-PCR reads with MiXCR. Of 150,000 to 200,000 distinct CDR3 sequences in the sample, approximately 30% were seen once. Material for sequencing was blood, either unsorted or a sorted T cell fraction (not recorded which). The receptors come from a human donor who was either an allogeneic HSCT recipient or a stem cell or donor lymphocyte infusion donor (not recorded which). It is not recorded whose cells these are; they may come from a transplant donor.

The chain has TRBV6-2 or TRBV6-3 and TRBJ2-2; possible D gene TRBD2, 6 bases. The CDR3 is 13 residues long. Looked up from germline, CDR1 is MNHEY and CDR2 is SVGEGT. V was clipped by 4 bases and J by 6 bases, with 9 bases between them. In DNA, the CDR3 is TGTGCCAGCAGTTTCGGGAGATCCGGGGAGCTGTTTTTT. Amino acid sequence: CASSFGRSGELFF.

This clonotype appeared a few times. The rearrangement links TRBV25-1 to TRBJ1-2; D unclear. The V gene's germline CDR1 is MGHDK and CDR2 SYGVNS. The CDR3 covers 15 residues. Trimming pared 5 bases from V and 2 bases from J, leaving 15 bases between. The CDR3 nucleotides are TGTGCCAGCAGTCTAGCGGACGGGATGAACTATGGCTACACCTTC. It encodes CASSLADGMNYGYTF.

The chain combines TRBV21-1 with TRBJ1-6; the table names TRBD1, a call not compared with the DNA. TRBV21-1 is a pseudogene locus. The CDR3 length is 16 residues. The CDR3 sequence is CANPRTGSSYNSPLHF. CDR3 bases: TGTGCCAATCCGCGGACGGGAAGCTCCTATAATTCACCCCTCCACTTT.

The V call is TRBV6-1, the J call TRBJ1-2; perhaps TRBD1 as D (6 bases). In germline, CDR1 is MNHNS, CDR2 SASEGT. The CDR3 has 19 amino acids. With 3 bases removed from V and 5 bases from J, the gap between germline ends came to 28 bases. The CDR3 DNA reads TGTGCCAGCAGTGAGGGTGGGGGCGAACTATATTTACCCATTTATGGCTACACCTTC. Its translation: CASSEGGGELYLPIYGYTF.

This clonotype has ten or more counts. The J gene is TRBJ1-5, the V gene TRBV20-1; D unclear. V lost 3 bases and J lost 5, with 8 bases in between. The V gene's germline CDR1 is DFQATT and CDR2 SNEGSKA (reference sequence). CDR3 length equals 12 residues. CDR3 in DNA: TGCAGTGCTAGCACAACCTATCAGCCCCAGCATTTT. It is translated as CSASTTYQPQHF.

The J gene is TRBJ2-7, the V gene TRBV20-1; D not resolved. The CDR3 spans 12 residues. Between the trimmed V and J ends, which lost 6 bases and 4 bases, there was a span of 13 bases. The germline V gene encodes CDR1 DFQATT and CDR2 SNEGSKA (reference sequence). CDR3 coding DNA: TGCAGTGCAACCGATGACTCGTACGAGCAGTACTTC. Its translation is CSATDDSYEQYF.

CDR3 amino acids: CSAGWAPEQYF. In DNA form, the CDR3 reads TGCAGTGCCGGCTGGGCTCCCGAGCAGTACTTC. V gene TRBV20-1 combines with J gene TRBJ2-7; D call uncertain. Per germline, CDR1 DFQATT and CDR2 SNEGSKA (reference sequence). Trimming shortened V by 6 bases and J by 6 bases, and 12 bases separated the two germline ends. The CDR3 loop spans 11 amino acids.

This clonotype was detected only a few times. The chain joins TRBV10-3 to TRBJ2-7; possible D gene TRBD1, 6 bases. The CDR3 has 13 residues. Trimming pared 4 bases from V and 3 bases from J, leaving 10 bases between. Germline V gene sequence: CDR1 ENHRY, CDR2 SYGVKD. Here the CDR3 reads CAISGADSYEQYF. CDR3 coding DNA: TGTGCCATCAGTGGGGCGGACAGCTACGAGCAGTACTTC.

Many counts were recorded for this clonotype. The gene calls are TRBV12-3 or TRBV12-4 and TRBJ1-2, with a possible D match to TRBD1 (5 bases). CDR3 length: 16 amino acids. Trimming removed 0 bases from V and 7 bases from J, with 18 bases in between. CDR3 nucleotides: TGTGCCAGCAGTTTAGCGGAAGGCGGAATGAGGGGTGGCTACACCTTC. Its translation: CASSLAEGGMRGGYTF.

The chain uses TRBV4-1 and TRBJ2-7, with TRBD1 identical over 7 bases. V lost 4 bases, J lost 0 bases, and 6 bases stayed unmatched. CDR1 is MGHRA and CDR2 is YSYEKL in the germline V gene. The CDR3 has 15 residues. CDR3 bases: TGCGCCAGCAGCCCGGACAGGCTCCTCTCCTACGAGCAGTACTTC. Translation gives CASSPDRLLSYEQYF.

This clonotype was seen only a few times. This chain joins TRBV6-4 and TRBJ2-7; 7 bases are a match to TRBD1. This CDR3 is built from 15 residues. Germline CDR1 reads MRHNA; CDR2 reads SNTAGT. The V and J ends lost 2 bases and 2 bases, in that order; junction bases with no gene match: 6. CDR3 sequence: CASSDPGQTPYEQYF. CDR3 nucleotides: TGTGCCAGCAGTGACCCGGGACAGACCCCCTACGAGCAGTACTTC.

In its sample, this clonotype was seen many times. V and J are TRBV7-8 and TRBJ2-1, with D tentatively TRBD2 (5 bases). Germline V gene data show CDR1 as SGHVS and CDR2 as FQNEAQ. V was trimmed by 5 bases and J by 7 bases, leaving 18 bases between them. The CDR3 contains 15 residues. CDR3 residues: CASSPAPWTWNEQFF. CDR3 DNA sequence: TGTGCCAGCAGCCCCGCGCCTTGGACTTGGAATGAGCAGTTCTTC.

The chain couples TRBV6-6 to TRBJ1-3; possibly TRBD1 for D (5 bases). CDR1 is MNHNY and CDR2 is SVGAGI in the germline V gene (reference sequence). CDR3 length equals 14 residues. V shed 2 bases and J shed 4 bases, with 9 bases lying between them. The CDR3 bases are TGTGCCAGCAGTTACGGCAGGGAGGGAAACACCATATATTTT. Its protein is CASSYGREGNTIYF.

This clonotype was detected many times. The rearrangement joins TRBV20-1 to TRBJ1-3, with D maybe TRBD1 (5 bases). This CDR3 has 13 residues. Trimming took 6 bases from V and 0 from J, leaving 9 bases between them. Germline CDR1 DFQATT, CDR2 SNEGSKA (reference sequence). The CDR3 nucleotides are TGCAGTGCCTGGACACCCTCTGGAAACACCATATATTTT. Protein: CSAWTPSGNTIYF.

This clonotype was recorded many times. The chain uses TRBV20-1 and TRBJ2-3; 9 nucleotides line up with TRBD1. The CDR3 is 14 residues long. Germline CDR1 and CDR2: DFQATT and SNEGSKA (reference sequence). J lost 1 base, V lost 5 bases, and 4 bases had no gene match. The CDR3 nucleotides are TGCAGTGCTGGCCGGACAGGGGGCACAGATACGCAGTATTTT. It yields the protein CSAGRTGGTDTQYF.

This clonotype was counted a few times. The chain carries TRBV3-1 and TRBJ2-1, with 7 bases identical to TRBD1. This CDR3 has 15 amino acids. V lost 2 bases to trimming and J lost 7 bases; unmatched junction nucleotides: 8. Germline assignment: CDR1 LGHDT and CDR2 YNNKEL (reference sequence). CDR3 residues: CASSQNRGLWNEQFF. CDR3 nucleotide sequence: TGTGCCAGCAGCCAAAACAGGGGCCTCTGGAATGAGCAGTTCTTC.

This clonotype was recorded many times. The J gene is TRBJ2-2, the V gene TRBV12-3 or TRBV12-4; D is possibly TRBD2 (6 bases). The CDR3 loop spans 13 amino acids. The germline V and J ends were trimmed by 3 bases and 7 bases, with 9 bases remaining between them. The CDR3 loop is CASSFGGFGELFF. CDR3 coding DNA: TGTGCCAGCAGTTTCGGGGGTTTCGGGGAGCTGTTTTTT.

In this sample, this clonotype turned up many times. This chain connects TRBV7-9 to TRBJ1-2; D ambiguous. The CDR3 contains 16 residues. Germline V gene data show CDR1 as SEHNR and CDR2 as FQNEAQ (reference sequence). With 6 bases removed from V and 2 bases from J, the gap between germline ends came to 19 bases. In nucleotides, the CDR3 is TGTGCCAGCAGTTTTTTGGAGGGATGGTGGAACTATGGCTACACCTTC. This translates into CASSFLEGWWNYGYTF.

V and J are TRBV9 and TRBJ1-3, with 7 bases aligning to TRBD1. Losses at the gene ends were 3 bases for V and 0 bases for J; bases not matched to a gene: 3. The CDR3 is 15 amino acids. Germline CDR1 SGDLS, CDR2 YYNGEE. The CDR3 DNA is TGTGCCAGCAGCGCCCGGGACAGCTCTGGAAACACCATATATTTT. It encodes CASSARDSSGNTIYF.

V gene TRBV7-8 combines with J gene TRBJ2-2; D not certain. V lost 3 bases and J 7 bases, leaving 12 bases between the germline ends. The V gene's germline CDR1 is SGHVS and CDR2 FQNEAQ. This CDR3 contains 14 residues. DNA of the CDR3: TGTGCCAGCAGCTTGCTGTGGACGGGCGGGGAGCTGTTTTTT. Its protein is CASSLLWTGGELFF.

The chain carries TRBV28 and TRBJ2-1; D ambiguous. Germline V gene data show CDR1 as MDHEN and CDR2 as SYDVKM. Trimming removed 5 bases from V and 5 bases from J, with 10 bases in between. This CDR3 contains 13 residues. The CDR3 DNA reads as TGTGCCAGCAGTCGAAACCAGCACAATGAGCAGTTCTTC. The encoded protein is CASSRNQHNEQFF.